A single sample is the source of the 8 T cell receptor beta chains below, sequenced in a study of T cells in Graves' hyperthyroidism and ophthalmopathy. Amplified regions were TCR beta CDR3 sequences from RNA transcripts. TCR CDR3 underwent first-round RT-PCR with the HTBI primer set. TCRdb passed the multiplex PCR reads through MiXCR, listing each CDR3 protein once. The table has some 560,000 distinct CDR3 sequences, about 14% seen once. Sample: blood. The receptors here all came from a woman between 35 and 50 years old with Graves' hyperthyroidism.

This clonotype was counted many times. The CDR3 spells CASSASSGRVETQYF. In DNA, the CDR3 is TGTGCCAGCAGCGCTTCTAGCGGGAGGGTCGAGACCCAGTACTTC. This rearrangement joins TRBV7-2 to TRBJ2-5; 12 bases align to TRBD2. The CDR3 has 15 residues. Trimming removed 5 bases from V and 5 bases from J; junction bases left unmatched: 6. The germline CDR1 and CDR2 sequences are SGHTA and FQGNSA.

This clonotype occurred many times. The chain is built from TRBV7-9 and TRBJ2-1; 11 bases line up with TRBD2. CDR1 and CDR2 from the germline V gene are SEHNR and FQNEAQ (reference sequence). The CDR3 has 16 amino acids. V dropped 7 bases and J dropped 7; count of bases not matched to a gene: 12. For the CDR3, the DNA is TGTGCCAGCATAAACGGGCTAGCGGGAGGTCTAAATGAGCAGTTCTTC. Encoded protein: CASINGLAGGLNEQFF.

The chain combines TRBV5-6 with TRBJ1-5, with 9 bases aligning to TRBD1. V gave up 3 bases and J gave up 4 bases; unmatched junction bases: 11. The CDR3 spans 17 residues. Germline loops: CDR1 SGHDT, CDR2 YYEEEE. The CDR3 DNA reads TGTGCCAGCAGCTGGAAGTGGGACAGGGACCCTAATCAGCCCCAGCATTTT. Translated: CASSWKWDRDPNQPQHF.

The table lists this clonotype with many counts. The J gene is TRBJ1-6, the V gene TRBV30, with D unclear. The germline V and J ends were trimmed by 0 bases and 14 bases, with 8 bases remaining between them. Germline V gene data show CDR1 as GTSNPN and CDR2 as SVGIG (reference sequence). This CDR3 has 11 amino acids. CDR3 amino acids: CAWSVGASLHF. CDR3 in DNA: TGTGCCTGGAGTGTGGGTGCATCCCTCCACTTT.

This clonotype was picked up many times. The chain carries TRBV20-1 and TRBJ2-5, with a tentative D call TRBD2 (5 bases). In germline, CDR1 is DFQATT, CDR2 SNEGSKA (reference sequence). CDR3 length: 13 residues. Deletions cut 1 base from V and 5 bases from J, with 11 bases between. The CDR3 sequence: CSARVESGETQYF. CDR3 sequence (DNA): TGCAGTGCTAGAGTTGAGTCGGGGGAGACCCAGTACTTC.

This clonotype showed up many times. V gene TRBV5-5 combines with J gene TRBJ2-5; 12 nucleotides match TRBD2. Germline CDR1 SGHKS, CDR2 YYEKEE (reference sequence). Trimming at V came to 2 bases and at J to 7 bases, leaving 9 bases not matched to a gene. The CDR3 runs 16 residues. The CDR3 DNA reads TGTGCCAGCAGCTTATGGACTAGCGGGACCGATAGGACCCAGTACTTC. Translated: CASSLWTSGTDRTQYF.

This rearrangement joins TRBV3-1 to TRBJ2-5; TRBD2 matches 7 bases. This CDR3 has 15 amino acids. Trimming removed 2 bases from V and 5 bases from J; junction bases left unmatched: 8. Germline-derived CDR1 and CDR2 are LGHDT and YNNKEL (reference sequence). CDR3 amino acids: CASSQLQGGLETQYF. In DNA, the CDR3 is TGTGCCAGCAGCCAATTGCAGGGAGGGCTGGAGACCCAGTACTTC.

This clonotype has a count of ten or more. The chain couples TRBV5-1 to TRBJ2-1; TRBD1 matches 7 bases. V shed 4 bases and J 1 base; nucleotides not matched to a gene: 5. Germline V gives CDR1 SGHRS, CDR2 YFSETQ. CDR3 size: 15 residues. The DNA for the CDR3 is TGCGCCAGCAGCCTGGGACAGATATCCTACAATGAGCAGTTCTTC. Encoded protein: CASSLGQISYNEQFF.